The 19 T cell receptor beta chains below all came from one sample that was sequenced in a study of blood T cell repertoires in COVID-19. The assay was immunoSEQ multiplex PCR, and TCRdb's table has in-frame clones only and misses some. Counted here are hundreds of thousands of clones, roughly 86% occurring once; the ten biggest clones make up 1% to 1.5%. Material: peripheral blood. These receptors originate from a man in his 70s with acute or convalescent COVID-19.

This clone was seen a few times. CDR3 DNA sequence: TGTGCCAGCAGCCCGCCAAGCGGGAGAGGGAGAAATGAGCAGTTCTTC. Amino acid sequence: CASSPPSGRGRNEQFF. V is TRBV7-2 and J is TRBJ2-1; the match to TRBD2 covers 8 bases. CDR3 size: 16 residues. The germline CDR1 and CDR2 sequences are SGHTA and FQGNSA. V gave up 5 bases and J gave up 7 bases; unmatched junction bases: 13.

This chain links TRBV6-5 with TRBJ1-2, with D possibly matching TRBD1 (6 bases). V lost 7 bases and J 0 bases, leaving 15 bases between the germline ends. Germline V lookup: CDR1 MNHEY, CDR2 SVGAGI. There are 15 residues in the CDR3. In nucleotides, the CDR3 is TGTGCCAGCACCCTCCGGACAGACGCTAACTATGGCTACACCTTC. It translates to CASTLRTDANYGYTF.

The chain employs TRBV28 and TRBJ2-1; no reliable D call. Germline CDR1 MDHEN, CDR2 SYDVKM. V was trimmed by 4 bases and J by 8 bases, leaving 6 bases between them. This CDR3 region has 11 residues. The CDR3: CASSSRYEQFF. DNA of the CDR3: TGTGCCAGCAGTTCCCGTTATGAGCAGTTCTTC.

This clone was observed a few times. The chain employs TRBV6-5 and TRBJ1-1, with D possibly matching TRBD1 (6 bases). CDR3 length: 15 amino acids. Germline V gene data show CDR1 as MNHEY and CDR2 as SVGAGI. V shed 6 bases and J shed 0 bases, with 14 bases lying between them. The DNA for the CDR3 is TGTGCCAGCAGAGCTAGGGGGACCTTGAACACTGAAGCTTTCTTT. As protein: CASRARGTLNTEAFF.

The CDR3 sequence: CASSLWGLAGAQETQYF. The CDR3 region has the DNA TGTGCCAGCAGCTTATGGGGACTAGCGGGGGCCCAAGAGACCCAGTACTTC. V usage is TRBV7-9 and J usage is TRBJ2-5; the match to TRBD2 covers 14 bases. Per the germline V gene, CDR1 is SEHNR and CDR2 is FQNEAQ (reference sequence). After removal of 2 bases from V and 1 base from J, the junction contained 3 bases not matched to a gene. The CDR3 consists of 17 residues.

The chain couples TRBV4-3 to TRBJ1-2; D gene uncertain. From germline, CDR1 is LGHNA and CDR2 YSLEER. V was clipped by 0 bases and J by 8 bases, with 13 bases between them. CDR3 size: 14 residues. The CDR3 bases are TGCGCCAGCAGCCAAGATAGCCGGGATAGGGGCTACACCTTC. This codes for CASSQDSRDRGYTF.

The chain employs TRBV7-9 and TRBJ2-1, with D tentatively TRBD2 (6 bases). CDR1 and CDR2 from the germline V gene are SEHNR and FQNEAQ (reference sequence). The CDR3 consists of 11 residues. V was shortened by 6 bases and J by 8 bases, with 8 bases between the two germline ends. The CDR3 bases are TGTGCCAGCAGTCTAGCGTATGAGCAGTTCTTC. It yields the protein CASSLAYEQFF. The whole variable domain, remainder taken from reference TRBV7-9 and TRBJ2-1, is DTGVSQNPRHKITKRGQNVTFRCDPISEHNRLYWYRQTLGQGPEFLTYFQNEAQLEKSRLLSDRFSAERPKGSFSTLEIQRTEQGDSAMYLCASSLAYEQFFGPGTRLTVL.

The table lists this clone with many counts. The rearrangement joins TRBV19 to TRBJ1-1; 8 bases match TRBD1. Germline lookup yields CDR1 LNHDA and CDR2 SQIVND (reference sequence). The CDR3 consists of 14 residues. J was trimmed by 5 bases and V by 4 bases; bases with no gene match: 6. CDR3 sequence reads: CASSRPDRETEAFF. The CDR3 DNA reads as TGTGCCAGTAGTAGACCGGACAGGGAGACTGAAGCTTTCTTT.

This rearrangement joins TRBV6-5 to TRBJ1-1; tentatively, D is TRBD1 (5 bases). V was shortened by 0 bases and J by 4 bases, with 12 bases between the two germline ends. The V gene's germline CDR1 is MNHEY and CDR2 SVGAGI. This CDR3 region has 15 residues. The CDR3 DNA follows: TGTGCCAGCAGTTACTCGGTAGGGGCGCGCACTGAAGCTTTCTTT. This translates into CASSYSVGARTEAFF.

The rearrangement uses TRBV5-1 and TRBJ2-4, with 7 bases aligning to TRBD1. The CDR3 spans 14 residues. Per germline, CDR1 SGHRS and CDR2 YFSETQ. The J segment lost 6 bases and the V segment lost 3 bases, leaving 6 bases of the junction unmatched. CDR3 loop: CASSSPGQRNIQYF. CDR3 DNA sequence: TGCGCCAGCAGCTCACCGGGACAGAGAAACATTCAGTACTTC.

The CDR3 DNA follows: TGCGCCAGCAGCCAAGATATGGGGGGGGCCTCCATGGGGACCGGGGAGCTGTTTTTT. Its protein product is CASSQDMGGASMGTGELFF. The chain has TRBV4-3 and TRBJ2-2; D is possibly TRBD2 (7 bases). With 0 bases removed from V and 5 bases from J, the gap between germline ends came to 22 bases. The CDR3 runs to 19 residues. The germline V gene encodes CDR1 LGHNA and CDR2 YSLEER.

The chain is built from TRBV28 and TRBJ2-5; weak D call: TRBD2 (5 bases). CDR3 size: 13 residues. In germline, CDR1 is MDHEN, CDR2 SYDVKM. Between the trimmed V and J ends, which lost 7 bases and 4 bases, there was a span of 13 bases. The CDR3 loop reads CASNLPGRETQYF. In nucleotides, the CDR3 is TGTGCCAGCAACCTACCGGGGAGAGAGACCCAGTACTTC.

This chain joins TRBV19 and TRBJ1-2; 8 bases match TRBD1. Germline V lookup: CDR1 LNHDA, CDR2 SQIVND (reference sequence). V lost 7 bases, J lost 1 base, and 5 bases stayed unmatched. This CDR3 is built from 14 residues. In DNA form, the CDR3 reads TGTGCCAGTACCCGGGACAGGAATAACTATGGCTACACCTTC. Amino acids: CASTRDRNNYGYTF.

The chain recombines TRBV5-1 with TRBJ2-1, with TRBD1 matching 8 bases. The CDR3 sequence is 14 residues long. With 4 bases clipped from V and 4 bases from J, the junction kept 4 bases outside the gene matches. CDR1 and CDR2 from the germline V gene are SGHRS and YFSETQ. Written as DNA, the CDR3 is TGCGCCAGCAGCCCCCGGACAGGGTACAATGAGCAGTTCTTC. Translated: CASSPRTGYNEQFF.

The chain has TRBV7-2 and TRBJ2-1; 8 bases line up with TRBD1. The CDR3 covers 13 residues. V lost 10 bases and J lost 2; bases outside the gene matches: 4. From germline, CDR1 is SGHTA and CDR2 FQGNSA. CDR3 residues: CATGQGAYNEQFF. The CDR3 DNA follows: TGTGCCACCGGACAGGGAGCCTACAATGAGCAGTTCTTC.

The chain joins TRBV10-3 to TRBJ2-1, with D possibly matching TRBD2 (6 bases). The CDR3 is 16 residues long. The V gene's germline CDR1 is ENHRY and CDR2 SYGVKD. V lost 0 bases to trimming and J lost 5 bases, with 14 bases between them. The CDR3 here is CAISESRAGSDNEQFF. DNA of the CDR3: TGTGCCATCAGTGAGTCGAGGGCGGGATCCGACAATGAGCAGTTCTTC.

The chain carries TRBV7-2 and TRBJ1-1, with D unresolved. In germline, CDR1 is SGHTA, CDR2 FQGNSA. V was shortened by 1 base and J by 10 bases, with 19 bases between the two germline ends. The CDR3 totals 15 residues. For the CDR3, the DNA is TGTGCCAGCAGCTTAGTGAGGTCCCGGGCGGGTGGAGCTTTCTTT. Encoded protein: CASSLVRSRAGGAFF.

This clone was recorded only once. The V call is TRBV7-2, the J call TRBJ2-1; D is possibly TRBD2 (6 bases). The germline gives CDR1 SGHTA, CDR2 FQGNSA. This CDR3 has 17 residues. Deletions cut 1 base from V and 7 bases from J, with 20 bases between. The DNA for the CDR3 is TGTGCCAGCAGCTTAGGTCCGGGAGTGGGTCGCATGAATGAGCAGTTCTTC. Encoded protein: CASSLGPGVGRMNEQFF.

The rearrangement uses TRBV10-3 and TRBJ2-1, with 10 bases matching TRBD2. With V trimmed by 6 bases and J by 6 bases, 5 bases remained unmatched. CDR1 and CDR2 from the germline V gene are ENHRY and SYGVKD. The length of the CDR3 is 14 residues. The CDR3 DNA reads TGTGCCATCAGCCGGACTAGCGGCGGCAATGAGCAGTTCTTC. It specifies CAISRTSGGNEQFF.